The following is a TCR beta chain sequence with its context. Its antigen is undetermined. V was clipped by 3 bases and J by 4 bases, with 12 bases between them. The germline V gene has CDR1 SQVTM and CDR2 ANQGSEA. CDR3 length: 13 residues. This record belongs to a study of cytomegalovirus exposure and HLA in healthy donors. Study context: Of all 400 or so donors who were genotyped, 80% to 85% belonged to the Caucasian-associated ancestry cluster.

Researchers ran the PCR with 60 Vbeta and 13 Jbeta primers. The assay was immunoSEQ multiplex PCR, and TCRdb's table has in-frame clones only and misses some. This specimen shows about 210,000 clones; the ten leading clones hold about 1%. Study conclusions and caveats: An analysis done earlier found most TCR beta V segments productive about 90% or about 30% of the time. Rare sequences made up most TCRs, while some public TCRs were found in many donors. Using the classifier, cytomegalovirus status was reportedly diagnosed with high specificity and sensitivity.

Sequencing was done on a sample of PBMCs. This chain connects TRBV29-1 to TRBJ1-2, with D possibly being TRBD1 (6 bases). This clonotype originated in a woman in her thirties in good health and CMV-seropositive. The CDR3 DNA is TGCAGCGTTGAGCGGACAGCCCGCTATGGCTACACCTTC. It is translated as CSVERTARYGYTF.